These 27 T cell receptor beta chains were all obtained from the same sample, sequenced in a study of cytomegalovirus exposure and HLA in healthy donors. PCR was performed using 60 Vbeta and 13 Jbeta primers. Only in-frame clones appear in the TCRdb table, and some are missing; sequencing was by immunoSEQ multiplex PCR. The repertoire has fewer than 250,000 clones, approximately 79% of them found once; the top ten carry about 0.22%. Sequencing input: PBMCs. The receptors originated from a girl aged 2 to 10 in good health and CMV-seronegative.

The V and J genes are TRBV6-6 and TRBJ2-7; 10 bases agree with TRBD1. Germline CDR1 is MNHNY and CDR2 is SVGAGI (reference sequence). The CDR3 covers 15 residues. Losses at the gene ends were 6 bases for V and 4 bases for J; bases not matched to a gene: 9. CDR3 loop: CASSPRQGAAYEQYF. CDR3 DNA sequence: TGTGCCAGCAGCCCACGACAGGGGGCGGCGTACGAGCAGTACTTC.

This clone showed up just once. V gene TRBV2 combines with J gene TRBJ2-7; D might be TRBD1 (5 bases). V was clipped by 7 bases and J by 6 bases, with 22 bases between them. The CDR3 spans 15 residues. The germline V gene has CDR1 SNHLY and CDR2 FYNNEI. The CDR3 DNA follows: TGTGCCAGCAACCAAAGGGCAGGGTTTTCAAGCGAGCAGTACTTC. Translated: CASNQRAGFSSEQYF.

This rearrangement joins TRBV5-5 to TRBJ1-2; 7 bases agree with TRBD1. CDR1 is SGHKS, CDR2 YYEKEE, per germline (reference sequence). The length of the CDR3 is 19 residues. With V trimmed by 4 bases and J by 6 bases, 24 bases remained unmatched. CDR3 coding DNA: TGTGCCAGCAGCGAGCACTTGACAGGGACGGGTGTGATGTTTGATGGCTACACCTTC. It codes for CASSEHLTGTGVMFDGYTF.

This clone was picked up a small number of times. The chain uses TRBV27 and TRBJ2-4; possibly TRBD1 for D (5 bases). V lost 4 bases, J lost 3 bases, and 10 bases lay in between. CDR3 length: 14 amino acids. Germline V gene data show CDR1 as MNHEY and CDR2 as SMNVEV (reference sequence). The CDR3 DNA sequence: TGTGCCAGCAGTTACCAGGGTGGCAAAAACATTCAGTACTTC. Translation gives CASSYQGGKNIQYF.

This clone has only a few counts. The rearrangement joins TRBV5-6 to TRBJ2-3; TRBD2 aligns across 7 bases. V shed 6 bases and J 4 bases; nucleotides not matched to a gene: 8. The CDR3 has 14 amino acids. CDR1 is SGHDT and CDR2 is YYEEEE in the germline V gene. The CDR3 region is CASTTGGYPDTQYF. The CDR3 DNA follows: TGTGCCAGCACGACGGGAGGTTACCCAGATACGCAGTATTTT.

The chain links TRBV19 to TRBJ2-7, with 14 bases fitting TRBD2. Per germline, CDR1 LNHDA and CDR2 SQIVND (reference sequence). The trim removed 3 bases at V and 6 bases at J, leaving 4 bases unmatched. The length of the CDR3 is 15 residues. The CDR3 reads CASSIGTSGRTEQYF. CDR3 nucleotide sequence: TGTGCCAGTAGTATCGGGACTAGCGGGAGAACCGAGCAGTACTTC.

The J gene is TRBJ2-1, the V gene TRBV7-9; 8 positions agree with TRBD1. The V and J ends lost 5 bases and 5 bases, in that order; junction bases with no gene match: 5. Germline V lookup: CDR1 SEHNR, CDR2 FQNEAQ (reference sequence). The CDR3 is 14 amino acids. CDR3 sequence: CASSTGTGHNEQFF. The CDR3 DNA reads TGTGCCAGCAGCACCGGGACAGGACACAATGAGCAGTTCTTC.

The gene calls are TRBV5-6 and TRBJ1-1; D might be TRBD1 (5 bases). CDR1 is SGHDT and CDR2 is YYEEEE in the germline V gene. Trimming stripped 0 bases from V and 0 bases from J, with 9 bases between. The CDR3 has 15 residues. The CDR3 sequence is CASSLAGVMNTEAFF. Written as DNA, the CDR3 is TGTGCCAGCAGCTTGGCGGGGGTTATGAACACTGAAGCTTTCTTT. Drawing the rest from reference TRBV5-6 and TRBJ1-1, the complete variable domain is DAGVTQSPTHLIKTRGQQVTLRCSPKSGHDTVSWYQQALGQGPQFIFQYYEEEERQRGNFPDRFSGHQFPNYSSELNVNALLLGDSALYLCASSLAGVMNTEAFFGQGTRLTVV.

The sample holds one count of this clone. The chain has TRBV15 and TRBJ1-5, with D possibly matching TRBD1 (5 bases). CDR3 length: 13 residues. Between the trimmed V and J ends, which lost 5 bases and 5 bases, there was a span of 10 bases. The germline V gene has CDR1 LNHNV and CDR2 YYDKDF (reference sequence). The CDR3 DNA sequence: TGTGCCACCAGCGGAATCAGGGATCAGCCCCAGCATTTT. Its protein is CATSGIRDQPQHF. The full variable domain, its missing parts supplied by reference TRBV15 and TRBJ1-5, is DAMVIQNPRYQVTQFGKPVTLSCSQTLNHNVMYWYQQKSSQAPKLLFHYYDKDFNNEADTPDNFQSRRPNTSFCFLDIRSPGLGDTAMYLCATSGIRDQPQHFGDGTRLSIL.

The chain employs TRBV5-3 and TRBJ1-1; TRBD1 might be the D (6 bases). TRBV5-3 is an open reading frame whose function is uncertain. The V end was cut by 3 bases, the J end by 8 bases, with 20 bases between. The CDR3 length is 15 residues. The CDR3 sequence: CARSYIRDNTSEAFF. Here the CDR3 DNA reads TGTGCCAGAAGCTATATCCGGGACAACACCTCGGAAGCTTTCTTT.

The genes are TRBV4-2 and TRBJ1-2, with D tentatively TRBD1 (6 bases). The CDR3 has 15 residues. V was trimmed by 5 bases and J by 2 bases, leaving 15 bases between them. Germline CDR1 LGHNA, CDR2 YNFKEQ. CDR3 DNA sequence: TGTGCCAGCAGCAGGCCCACAGGGACCAACTATGGCTACACCTTC. It encodes CASSRPTGTNYGYTF.

This clone came up once. This rearrangement joins TRBV4-2 to TRBJ1-1; a possible D gene is TRBD1 (5 bases). V lost 1 base and J lost 5, with 14 bases in between. The CDR3 contains 15 residues. CDR1 is LGHNA, CDR2 YNFKEQ, per germline. The CDR3 DNA reads TGTGCCAGCAGCCAAGTGTCTTCAGGGATAACTGAAGCTTTCTTT. This sequence encodes CASSQVSSGITEAFF.

V usage is TRBV11-2 and J usage is TRBJ2-2; 12 bases match TRBD2. Trimming at V came to 10 bases and at J to 1 base, leaving 16 bases not matched to a gene. The CDR3 runs 19 residues. Germline loops: CDR1 SGHAT, CDR2 FQNNGV. Here the CDR3 reads CATTYPVASGRGNTGELFF. CDR3 DNA: TGTGCCACCACGTATCCGGTGGCTAGCGGGAGGGGGAACACCGGGGAGCTGTTTTTT.

The chain has TRBV19 and TRBJ2-3; 7 bases are shared with TRBD2. V lost 5 bases and J lost 3; bases outside the gene matches: 8. The length of the CDR3 is 15 residues. CDR1 is LNHDA, CDR2 SQIVND, per germline (reference sequence). The CDR3 coding sequence is TGTGCCAGTAGTCCCCCTAGCGGACGGACAGATACGCAGTATTTT. This sequence encodes CASSPPSGRTDTQYF.

The gene calls are TRBV10-2 and TRBJ2-1; 14 bases map to TRBD2. The CDR3 covers 14 residues. The V gene end was trimmed by 7 bases and the J gene end by 14 bases; junction bases not matched to a gene: 10. Germline V gene lookup returns CDR1 WSHSY and CDR2 SAAADI. CDR3 in amino acids: CASTEGLAGELEFF. The CDR3 DNA reads TGCGCCAGCACAGAGGGACTAGCGGGAGAGTTGGAGTTCTTC.

This chain joins TRBV15 and TRBJ2-1, with 12 bases identical to TRBD2. V was clipped by 5 bases and J by 9 bases; unmatched bases: 14. There are 17 residues in the CDR3. CDR1 is LNHNV and CDR2 is YYDKDF in the germline V gene (reference sequence). The CDR3 sequence is CATSPDTSGGSSGEQFF. CDR3 in DNA: TGTGCCACCAGCCCGGATACTAGCGGGGGGTCGTCCGGTGAGCAGTTCTTC. Based on the CDR3 plus reference TRBV15 and TRBJ2-1, the full variable domain is DAMVIQNPRYQVTQFGKPVTLSCSQTLNHNVMYWYQQKSSQAPKLLFHYYDKDFNNEADTPDNFQSRRPNTSFCFLDIRSPGLGDTAMYLCATSPDTSGGSSGEQFFGPGTRLTVL.

The chain is built from TRBV6-5 and TRBJ1-2; D gene ambiguous. The CDR3 consists of 15 residues. The germline V gene has CDR1 MNHEY and CDR2 SVGAGI. Trimming removed 2 bases at V and 7 bases at J, with 17 bases between. Here the CDR3 DNA reads TGTGCCAGCAGTTACGCCTTCCGGGGAGGTATTGGCTACACCTTC. It codes for CASSYAFRGGIGYTF.

A single count supports this clone. V gene TRBV6-5 combines with J gene TRBJ2-7; 9 bases map to TRBD2. J gave up 5 bases and V 5 bases, and 4 bases lay outside the gene matches. Germline V gene sequence: CDR1 MNHEY, CDR2 SVGAGI. The CDR3 runs 13 residues. The CDR3 DNA reads TGTGCCAGCAGTCGACTAGCGGAGGACGAGCAGTACTTC. Protein sequence: CASSRLAEDEQYF.

This clone has a handful of counts. This chain connects TRBV7-9 to TRBJ1-2; D uncertain. This CDR3 region has 13 residues. Germline lookup yields CDR1 SEHNR and CDR2 FQNEAQ (reference sequence). V lost 3 bases and J lost 2, with 7 bases in between. The CDR3 DNA is TGTGCCAGCAGCTTTTCGGGGAACTATGGCTACACCTTC. Translating it yields CASSFSGNYGYTF.

This sequence joins TRBV4-1 and TRBJ1-1, with D uncertain. The CDR3 extends over 14 amino acids. Trimming shortened V by 2 bases and J by 0 bases, and 7 bases separated the two germline ends. Germline assignment: CDR1 MGHRA and CDR2 YSYEKL. The CDR3 nucleotides are TGCGCCAGCAGCCAACGGGTCATGAACACTGAAGCTTTCTTT. Translating it yields CASSQRVMNTEAFF.

The chain recombines TRBV19 with TRBJ2-7, with D perhaps TRBD2 (6 bases). The germline gives CDR1 LNHDA, CDR2 SQIVND (reference sequence). The V and J ends lost 3 bases and 3 bases respectively, with 12 bases between them. The CDR3 loop spans 14 amino acids. CDR3 protein: CASSIELADYEQYF. The CDR3 DNA follows: TGTGCCAGTAGTATCGAACTAGCAGACTACGAGCAGTACTTC.

The chain links TRBV9 to TRBJ2-5, with D tentatively TRBD1 (6 bases). CDR3 size: 13 residues. CDR1 is SGDLS, CDR2 YYNGEE, per germline. V was clipped by 0 bases and J by 5 bases, with 8 bases between them. CDR3 loop: CASSVARGETQYF. The CDR3 DNA reads TGTGCCAGCAGCGTAGCCAGGGGCGAGACCCAGTACTTC. Complete variable domain (other parts from reference TRBV9 and TRBJ2-5): DSGVTQTPKHLITATGQRVTLRCSPRSGDLSVYWYQQSLDQGLQFLIQYYNGEERAKGNILERFSAQQFPDLHSELNLSSLELGDSALYFCASSVARGETQYFGPGTRLLVL.

The chain employs TRBV2 and TRBJ1-3, with TRBD1 identical over 8 bases. This CDR3 is 15 amino acids long. V gave up 5 bases and J gave up 11 bases; unmatched junction bases: 14. The germline CDR1 and CDR2 sequences are SNHLY and FYNNEI. The CDR3: CASSTGTGSRGAIYF. CDR3 nucleotides: TGTGCCAGCAGTACCGGGACAGGCAGTCGAGGCGCCATATATTTT.

The chain has TRBV9 and TRBJ2-3; D may be TRBD1 (6 bases). CDR3 size: 15 residues. V lost 0 bases and J 6 bases, leaving 14 bases between the germline ends. Germline-derived CDR1 and CDR2 are SGDLS and YYNGEE. CDR3 nucleotide sequence: TGTGCCAGCAGCGTAGGCAGGGGCCTCGCGGATACGCAGTATTTT. It yields the protein CASSVGRGLADTQYF. Combining the CDR3 with reference TRBV9 and TRBJ2-3 gives the whole variable domain DSGVTQTPKHLITATGQRVTLRCSPRSGDLSVYWYQQSLDQGLQFLIQYYNGEERAKGNILERFSAQQFPDLHSELNLSSLELGDSALYFCASSVGRGLADTQYFGPGTRLTVL.

The chain is built from TRBV9 and TRBJ2-2; D possibly corresponds to TRBD2 (5 bases). CDR3 length equals 15 residues. With 4 bases removed from V and 6 bases from J, the gap between germline ends came to 16 bases. Germline CDR1 and CDR2: SGDLS and YYNGEE. CDR3 nucleotide sequence: TGTGCCAGCAGCCTCCGGACTGGTGAACCCGGGGAGCTGTTTTTT. This gives the protein CASSLRTGEPGELFF. Full variable domain (remainder filled in from reference TRBV9 and TRBJ2-2): DSGVTQTPKHLITATGQRVTLRCSPRSGDLSVYWYQQSLDQGLQFLIQYYNGEERAKGNILERFSAQQFPDLHSELNLSSLELGDSALYFCASSLRTGEPGELFFGEGSRLTVL.

The chain joins TRBV19 to TRBJ1-6, with TRBD1 identical over 9 bases. J was trimmed by 8 bases and V by 5 bases; bases with no gene match: 4. The CDR3 sequence is 14 residues long. Germline V CDR1 and CDR2: LNHDA, SQIVND (reference sequence). CDR3 sequence: CASSPGTGYSPLHF. CDR3 bases: TGTGCCAGTAGTCCCGGGACAGGGTATTCACCCCTCCACTTT.

The chain has TRBV6-1 and TRBJ2-1, with D perhaps TRBD1 (5 bases). The CDR3 contains 13 residues. In germline, CDR1 is MNHNS, CDR2 SASEGT. V gave up 3 bases and J gave up 8 bases, with 11 bases separating them. The chain's CDR3 is CASSEQGWDEQFF. DNA for the CDR3: TGTGCCAGCAGTGAGCAGGGTTGGGATGAGCAGTTCTTC.